What follows describes a single T cell receptor (beta chain). The target antigen is unknown. This entry is derived from a study of identical twins. TCRdb recomputed calls from the 5' RACE reads with MiXCR, one row per CDR3 protein. Among 300,000 to 400,000 distinct CDR3 sequences, roughly 12% were seen once, and the ten largest hold around 7.8%. This CDR3 spans 14 amino acids. Trimming took off 0 bases at V and 0 bases at J, with 6 bases between the two ends. Germline V lookup: CDR1 MNHEY, CDR2 SVGEGT. Study outcomes and limitations: Alpha sequences out of frame and shared by twins had excess low generation probability.

The sample also formed part of further work on yellow fever vaccine responses in identical twins.

Sample: CD8+ T cells sorted from blood. The TCR comes from a woman between 18 and 29 years old in good health. The chain recombines TRBV6-2 or TRBV6-3 with TRBJ2-7; D not resolved. The CDR3: CASSYSSSSYEQYF. DNA of the CDR3: TGTGCCAGCAGTTACTCGTCTAGCTCCTACGAGCAGTACTTC.